This T cell receptor (beta chain) was identified during a study of patients and donors after allogeneic stem cell transplantation. TCRdb re-analysed the RT-PCR reads in MiXCR, keeping a single row per CDR3 protein. The sample consists of about 160,000 distinct CDR3 sequences, approximately 35% of them appearing once. The CDR3 sequence is 10 residues long. Germline V CDR1 and CDR2: DFQATT, SNEGSKA (reference sequence). V was pared by 5 bases and J by 4 bases, with 5 bases between. Source material: blood, either unsorted or a sorted T cell fraction (not recorded which). The chain uses TRBV20-1 and TRBJ1-2; D remains ambiguous. This TCR was sampled from a human donor who was either an allogeneic HSCT recipient or a stem cell or donor lymphocyte infusion donor (not recorded which). It is not recorded whose cells these are; they may come from a transplant donor. The CDR3 nucleotides read TGCAGTGCTGCCCCCTATGGCTACACCTTC. Translation: CSAAPYGYTF.